The rows below give T cell receptor beta chains drawn from one sample of a study of blood T cell repertoires in COVID-19. Assay used: immunoSEQ multiplex PCR; TCRdb lists only in-frame clones, some missing. This sample has roughly 200,000 clones, with 70% to 90% found just once. The sequencing sample was made of peripheral blood. The source of these receptors is a woman in her thirties or forties who had recovered from COVID-19. CDR3s include the opening cysteine and the closing phenylalanine or tryptophan. The D gene is left open where the match is weak. Size is omitted from some rows. Given values are once, few, many or a class for expanded clones.

V gene	D gene	clone size	J gene	CDR3 protein	CDR3 DNA
TRBV7-9	.	.	TRBJ2-1	CASRGGPNNEQFF	TGTGCCAGCAGAGGCGGGCCTAACAATGAGCAGTTCTTC
TRBV6-2/TRBV6-3	.	few	TRBJ1-5	CASSYSGGRSNQPQHF	TGTGCCAGCAGTTACTCCGGAGGGAGGAGCAATCAGCCCCAGCATTTT
TRBV18	.	.	TRBJ2-5	CASSLPRVRAYQETQYF	TGTGCCAGCTCCTTACCGAGGGTTCGGGCGTACCAAGAGACCCAGTACTTC
TRBV20-1	TRBD2	.	TRBJ2-1	CSASRRPTSADEQFF	TGCAGTGCTAGTCGGAGGCCGACTAGCGCCGATGAGCAGTTCTTC
TRBV28	.	.	TRBJ1-2	CASSFPEEDRGDGYTF	TGTGCCAGCAGTTTCCCTGAGGAGGACCGGGGTGATGGCTACACCTTC
TRBV3-1/TRBV3-2	.	.	TRBJ1-4	CASSQEGRGHEKLFF	TGTGCCAGCAGCCAAGAGGGGCGAGGACATGAAAAACTGTTTTTT
TRBV7-9	TRBD1	.	TRBJ1-6	CASSSYGQGVSPLHF	TGTGCCAGCAGCTCATACGGGCAGGGGGTCTCACCCCTCCACTTT
TRBV3-1/TRBV3-2	.	.	TRBJ1-2	CASSHRGSGYTF	TGTGCCAGCAGCCATCGAGGGTCTGGCTACACCTTC
TRBV6-6	TRBD1	.	TRBJ2-7	CASRAGGDEQYF	TGTGCCAGCCGGGCAGGGGGCGACGAGCAGTACTTC
TRBV18	.	.	TRBJ2-4	CASSQKNSGLAKNIQYF	TGTGCCAGCTCCCAAAAAAATTCAGGTTTAGCCAAAAACATTCAGTACTTC
TRBV19	TRBD1	.	TRBJ2-2	CASSIGTGMDGELFF	TGTGCCAGTAGTATTGGGACAGGGATGGACGGGGAGCTGTTTTTT
TRBV5-6	TRBD2	.	TRBJ2-7	CASSSGLAGPYEQYF	TGTGCCAGCAGCTCAGGACTAGCGGGACCCTACGAGCAGTACTTC
TRBV5-6	.	.	TRBJ1-6	CASSLQSYNSPLHF	TGTGCCAGCAGCTTACAGTCTTATAATTCACCCCTCCACTTT
TRBV27	.	.	TRBJ1-6	CASSSQGYMSYNSPLHF	TGTGCCAGCAGTTCCCAGGGGTATATGTCCTATAATTCACCCCTCCACTTT
TRBV25-1	.	.	TRBJ2-6	CASSEVTAPGANVLTF	TGTGCCAGCAGTGAAGTGACAGCCCCCGGGGCCAACGTCCTGACTTTC
TRBV2	TRBD1	.	TRBJ1-4	CASSLRQGRDNEKLFF	TGTGCCAGCAGCCTTAGACAGGGCCGGGATAATGAAAAACTGTTTTTT
TRBV5-1	TRBD1	.	TRBJ1-5	CASSPSGTGGEPQHF	TGCGCCAGCAGCCCAAGTGGGACAGGGGGTGAGCCCCAGCATTTT
TRBV3-1/TRBV3-2	.	.	TRBJ2-1	CASSQGLASSYNEQFF	TGTGCCAGCAGCCAAGGGCTAGCGAGCTCCTACAATGAGCAGTTCTTC
TRBV4-3	TRBD2	.	TRBJ2-3	CASSQDLVSGRAADTQYF	TGCGCCAGCAGCCAAGATCTGGTTAGCGGGAGGGCCGCAGATACGCAGTATTTT
TRBV28	TRBD1	.	TRBJ1-1	CASSLAGQSEENTEAFF	TGTGCCAGCAGTTTAGCGGGACAGTCCGAGGAGAACACTGAAGCTTTCTTT
TRBV6-5	.	.	TRBJ2-7	CASSNTVGEQYF	TGTGCCAGCAGCAATACAGTTGGCGAGCAGTACTTC
TRBV5-5	.	.	TRBJ2-2	CASRPGVWTGELFF	TGTGCCAGCAGGCCAGGCGTCTGGACCGGGGAGCTGTTTTTT
TRBV29-1	.	.	TRBJ1-5	CSVTSGLGQPQHF	TGCAGCGTTACCTCAGGGTTGGGTCAGCCCCAGCATTTT
TRBV29-1	.	.	TRBJ2-1	CSVGQGLGEQFF	TGCAGCGTTGGTCAGGGGCTGGGTGAGCAGTTCTTC
TRBV29-1	.	.	TRBJ1-3	CSVARDTAGNTIYF	TGCAGCGTTGCCCGGGACACCGCTGGAAACACCATATATTTT
TRBV19	TRBD2	.	TRBJ2-5	CASSRTSASQETQYF	TGTGCCAGTAGTAGGACTAGCGCTTCGCAAGAGACCCAGTACTTC
TRBV5-1	.	.	TRBJ1-2	CASSSNSGATYGYTF	TGCGCCAGCAGCTCTAACAGCGGGGCTACCTATGGCTACACCTTC
TRBV7-9	TRBD2	.	TRBJ2-5	CASSQGLAVQETQYF	TGTGCCAGCAGCCAGGGACTAGCGGTACAAGAGACCCAGTACTTC
TRBV29-1	.	.	TRBJ2-7	CSAWDWDEQYF	TGCAGCGCCTGGGACTGGGACGAGCAGTACTTC
TRBV6-2/TRBV6-3	TRBD2	.	TRBJ2-5	CASSTRTSGNQETQYF	TGTGCCAGCAGCACCCGGACTAGCGGCAATCAAGAGACCCAGTACTTC
TRBV6-5	.	once	TRBJ1-1	CASRVYRETTEAFF	TGTGCCAGCAGGGTCTACCGGGAAACCACTGAAGCTTTCTTT
TRBV10-3	.	.	TRBJ2-7	CAISLQEDEQYF	TGTGCCATCAGTTTACAGGAAGACGAGCAGTACTTC
TRBV11-2	TRBD1	.	TRBJ1-6	CASSLGVGQGSSPLHF	TGTGCCAGCAGCTTAGGCGTGGGACAGGGAAGTTCACCCCTCCACTTT
TRBV28	.	.	TRBJ1-1	CASKLGARRGAEAFF	TGTGCCAGCAAGCTGGGGGCCAGGCGTGGGGCTGAAGCTTTCTTT
TRBV2	TRBD2	few	TRBJ2-7	CASSAPSGSYEQYF	TGTGCCAGCAGTGCGCCTAGCGGGAGCTACGAGCAGTACTTC
TRBV6-5	.	once	TRBJ2-6	CASSLERAGANVLTF	TGTGCCAGCAGCCTGGAGAGGGCAGGGGCCAACGTCCTGACTTTC
TRBV27	TRBD1	many	TRBJ2-7	CATSRGQVVRDEQYF	TGTGCCACCTCCCGGGGACAGGTAGTACGGGACGAGCAGTACTTC
TRBV27	TRBD2	.	TRBJ2-1	CASSHPGIAGGANNEQFF	TGTGCCAGCAGTCACCCTGGGATTGCGGGAGGGGCTAACAATGAGCAGTTCTTC
TRBV7-9	TRBD2	.	TRBJ2-1	CASSLTSGLYNEQFF	TGTGCCAGCAGCTTGACTAGCGGGCTTTACAATGAGCAGTTCTTC
TRBV18	TRBD2	.	TRBJ2-7	CASSGTSGSVTYEQYF	TGTGCCAGCTCAGGCACTAGCGGGAGCGTCACCTACGAGCAGTACTTC
TRBV28	TRBD1	.	TRBJ2-6	CASSLFGTGYSGANVLTF	TGTGCCAGCAGTTTATTCGGGACAGGCTACTCTGGGGCCAACGTCCTGACTTTC
TRBV27	TRBD2	.	TRBJ2-7	CASRTSGGSYEQYF	TGTGCCAGTAGAACTAGCGGAGGGTCCTACGAGCAGTACTTC
TRBV18	.	.	TRBJ2-5	CASSRSQGFQETQYF	TGTGCCAGCTCGCGATCACAGGGTTTCCAAGAGACCCAGTACTTC
TRBV11-2	TRBD2	.	TRBJ2-3	CASSLTSGSGPDTQYF	TGTGCCAGCAGCCTGACTAGCGGGAGTGGCCCAGATACGCAGTATTTT
TRBV7-9	TRBD2	.	TRBJ2-7	CASSLAGTSGGYEQYF	TGTGCCAGCAGCCTCGCCGGGACTAGCGGGGGCTACGAGCAGTACTTC
TRBV6-1	.	.	TRBJ1-1	CASSDRDTEAFF	TGTGCCAGCAGTGATCGCGACACTGAAGCTTTCTTT
TRBV28	TRBD2	.	TRBJ2-7	CASSLGGPGLALQYF	TGTGCCAGCAGTTTAGGAGGTCCGGGACTAGCACTGCAGTACTTC
TRBV6-1	.	.	TRBJ2-7	CASRPAGSSNEQYF	TGTGCCAGCAGACCCGCCGGGTCCTCGAACGAGCAGTACTTC
TRBV11-3	TRBD2	few	TRBJ2-1	CASSSGSSNEQFF	TGTGCCAGCTCTAGCGGGAGTTCAAATGAGCAGTTCTTC
TRBV18	.	.	TRBJ2-7	CASSWARGAEEQYF	TGTGCCAGCTCATGGGCCCGGGGGGCGGAGGAGCAGTACTTC
TRBV3-1/TRBV3-2	.	.	TRBJ2-5	CASSQGPHQETQYF	TGTGCCAGCAGCCAAGGGCCCCACCAAGAGACCCAGTACTTC
TRBV12-5	TRBD2	few	TRBJ2-1	CASGLWAGAQFF	TGTGCTAGTGGTTTGTGGGCGGGAGCGCAGTTCTTC
TRBV5-1	.	once	TRBJ1-3	CASSPTGNPGNTIYF	TGCGCCAGCAGCCCGACGGGTAATCCTGGAAACACCATATATTTT